One sample yielded the 28 T cell receptor beta chains listed below, sequenced in a study of pediatric ulcerative colitis. Repertoires were generated with immunoSEQ multiplex PCR, while TCRdb's copy carries only in-frame clones and drops some. Of some 9,100 clones in the sample, approximately 88% were seen once. The sequenced sample consisted of blood. These receptor sequences come from a girl aged 5 to 17 with moderate ulcerative colitis.

This chain joins TRBV14 and TRBJ2-1, with 11 nucleotides matching TRBD2. Unmatched junction bases numbered 8, after V lost 6 bases and J lost 4 bases. The V gene's germline CDR1 is SGHDN and CDR2 FVKESK. This CDR3 is built from 16 residues. The DNA of the CDR3 is TGTGCCAGCAGTAGACCCGGGACTAGCGGTTACAATGAGCAGTTCTTC. This translates into CASSRPGTSGYNEQFF. The full variable domain, with the rest looked up from reference TRBV14 and TRBJ2-1, is EAGVTQFPSHSVIEKGQTVTLRCDPISGHDNLYWYRRVMGKEIKFLLHFVKESKQDESGMPNNRFLAERTGGTYSTLKVQPAELEDSGVYFCASSRPGTSGYNEQFFGPGTRLTVL.

This clone appeared once. This chain links TRBV7-2 with TRBJ2-5, with 13 bases lining up with TRBD2. With 2 bases clipped from V and 4 bases from J, the junction kept 7 bases outside the gene matches. The germline V gene encodes CDR1 SGHTA and CDR2 FQGNSA. The CDR3 sequence is 17 residues long. CDR3 DNA: TGTGCCAGCAGCTTAATTGGTTGGACTAGCGGGGGAGAGACCCAGTACTTC. Protein sequence: CASSLIGWTSGGETQYF. Full variable domain (remainder filled in from reference TRBV7-2 and TRBJ2-5): GAGVSQSPSNKVTEKGKDVELRCDPISGHTALYWYRQSLGQGLEFLIYFQGNSAPDKSGLPSDRFSAERTGGSVSTLTIQRTQQEDSAVYLCASSLIGWTSGGETQYFGPGTRLLVL.

The chain links TRBV2 to TRBJ1-1, with unresolved D. Germline CDR1 reads SNHLY; CDR2 reads FYNNEI. The CDR3 is 15 amino acids. V lost 6 bases and J 2 bases, leaving 16 bases between the germline ends. The CDR3 spells CASRDGDYPNTEAFF. Written as DNA, the CDR3 is TGTGCCAGCAGAGACGGGGATTACCCTAACACTGAAGCTTTCTTT.

This CDR3 is CASSSGTALEKLFF. The CDR3 DNA is TGTGCCAGCAGCTCCGGGACAGCTCTTGAAAAACTGTTTTTT. V gene TRBV7-9 combines with J gene TRBJ1-4; 7 bases agree with TRBD1. The CDR3 totals 14 residues. Germline CDR1 is SEHNR and CDR2 is FQNEAQ (reference sequence). V lost 4 bases and J lost 7; bases outside the gene matches: 6.

The chain has TRBV27 and TRBJ1-2, with D uncertain. This CDR3 has 13 amino acids. V was pared by 3 bases and J by 2 bases, with 7 bases between. Germline CDR1 MNHEY, CDR2 SMNVEV (reference sequence). The CDR3 coding sequence is TGTGCCAGCAGTTTTGGACGAAACTATGGCTACACCTTC. This encodes CASSFGRNYGYTF.

V and J are TRBV19 and TRBJ2-7, with D perhaps given as TRBD1 or TRBD2 (7 bases each). The germline V gene has CDR1 LNHDA and CDR2 SQIVND (reference sequence). With 3 bases removed from V and 4 bases from J, the gap between germline ends came to 13 bases. This CDR3 comprises 14 residues. For the CDR3, the DNA is TGTGCCAGTAGTATGTCCAGGGGGGGGTACGAGCAGTACTTC. Translation: CASSMSRGGYEQYF.

This clone was counted a few times. The rearrangement links TRBV4-1 to TRBJ1-1, with D hard to call. V lost 1 base to trimming and J lost 7 bases, with 10 bases between them. This CDR3 comprises 13 residues. Per germline, CDR1 MGHRA and CDR2 YSYEKL. The CDR3 is CASSQAGPIEAFF. The CDR3 DNA sequence: TGCGCCAGCAGCCAAGCCGGACCGATTGAAGCTTTCTTT.

The chain employs TRBV5-4 and TRBJ2-7; D may be TRBD1 or TRBD2 (5 bases each). Trimming left V 4 bases short and J 11 bases short, with 22 bases between. The V gene's germline CDR1 is SGHNT and CDR2 YYREEE (reference sequence). This CDR3 has 14 amino acids. DNA of the CDR3: TGTGCCAGCAGCCCAAGGGACGCCGTTAACGGGGAGTACTTC. Its protein product is CASSPRDAVNGEYF.

The chain links TRBV19 to TRBJ1-3, with D unclear. The germline V gene has CDR1 LNHDA and CDR2 SQIVND (reference sequence). The CDR3 length is 15 residues. V lost 5 bases, J lost 0 bases, and 11 bases lay in between. In DNA, the CDR3 is TGTGCCAGTAGTGACGGTGTGGCCTCTGGAAACACCATATATTTT. Protein product: CASSDGVASGNTIYF.

The chain employs TRBV10-3 and TRBJ1-1; perhaps TRBD1 as D (6 bases). The CDR3 is 15 amino acids. Germline-derived CDR1 and CDR2 are ENHRY and SYGVKD. V lost 0 bases and J lost 1, with 9 bases in between. CDR3 nucleotides: TGTGCCATCAGTGAGTCTCGGACAGCGAACACTGAAGCTTTCTTT. As protein: CAISESRTANTEAFF.

The chain uses TRBV7-3 and TRBJ2-1; 10 nucleotides agree with TRBD1. Per the germline V gene, CDR1 is SGHTA and CDR2 is FQGTGA. The trim removed 5 bases at V and 8 bases at J, leaving 9 bases unmatched. This CDR3 is built from 15 residues. CDR3 in DNA: TGTGCCAGCAGCCTAGCTGGGACAGGGGTGGATGAGCAGTTCTTC. Amino acid sequence: CASSLAGTGVDEQFF.

The chain is built from TRBV11-2 and TRBJ2-7, with 8 bases matching TRBD1. Looked up from germline, CDR1 is SGHAT and CDR2 is FQNNGV. The V gene end was trimmed by 5 bases and the J gene end by 3 bases; junction bases not matched to a gene: 12. The CDR3 extends over 16 amino acids. The CDR3 sequence is CASSPEQGAPLYEQYF. The CDR3 DNA follows: TGTGCCAGCAGCCCAGAGCAGGGGGCTCCGCTCTACGAGCAGTACTTC.

In its sample, this clone was seen once. The chain uses TRBV5-1 and TRBJ2-6; possibly TRBD1 for D (5 bases). CDR1 and CDR2 (germline): SGHRS, YFSETQ. The V gene lost 5 bases and the J gene lost 3 bases, with 15 bases spanning the gap. This CDR3 spans 16 amino acids. As DNA, the CDR3 is TGCGCCAGCAGATCTGTTTCAGGGCTTGGGGCCAACGTCCTGACTTTC. Protein product: CASRSVSGLGANVLTF.

The chain links TRBV5-6 to TRBJ2-2, with a possible D match to TRBD1 (8 bases). Trimming took off 4 bases at V and 4 bases at J, with 14 bases between the two ends. CDR1 is SGHDT and CDR2 is YYEEEE in the germline V gene. CDR3 size: 15 residues. CDR3 loop: CASSPQGGGTGELFF. CDR3 sequence (DNA): TGTGCCAGCAGCCCACAGGGGGGGGGCACCGGGGAGCTGTTTTTT.

This clone has more than one count but fewer than ten. The genes are TRBV29-1 and TRBJ2-1; 8 bases match TRBD1. Germline CDR1 SQVTM, CDR2 ANQGSEA. V lost 1 base to trimming and J lost 6 bases; unmatched junction nucleotides: 2. The CDR3 spans 13 residues. In DNA, the CDR3 is TGCAGCGTTGAAGTACAGGGGGGCAATGAGCAGTTCTTC. As protein: CSVEVQGGNEQFF.

DNA of the CDR3: TGCAGCGTTGGACAGGGATCGACCGGGGAGCTGTTTTTT. Translated: CSVGQGSTGELFF. This sequence joins TRBV29-1 and TRBJ2-2; 7 bases are a match to TRBD1. After removal of 4 bases from V and 5 bases from J, the junction contained 4 bases not matched to a gene. The CDR3 has 13 amino acids. CDR1 is SQVTM, CDR2 ANQGSEA, per germline.

The chain has TRBV28 and TRBJ2-7; tentative D call: TRBD2 (5 bases). Germline V gene lookup returns CDR1 MDHEN and CDR2 SYDVKM. Trimming left V 4 bases short and J 4 bases short, with 14 bases between. CDR3 size: 14 residues. This chain's CDR3 is CASSSQRSGYEQYF. The CDR3 bases are TGTGCCAGCAGTTCCCAGCGGTCGGGATACGAGCAGTACTTC.

The chain has TRBV6-1 and TRBJ2-2; 9 positions agree with TRBD1. This CDR3 is 14 amino acids long. V lost 5 bases to trimming and J lost 7 bases; unmatched junction nucleotides: 5. Per the germline V gene, CDR1 is MNHNS and CDR2 is SASEGT. The CDR3 bases are TGTGCCAGCAGTAACAGGGGGCGCATCGGGGAGCTGTTTTTT. It encodes CASSNRGRIGELFF.

The genes are TRBV10-1 and TRBJ2-3; the match to TRBD2 covers 11 bases. After removal of 0 bases from V and 0 bases from J, the junction contained 8 bases not matched to a gene. CDR1 and CDR2 (germline): WNHNN, SYGVQD (reference sequence). CDR3 length equals 19 residues. This chain's CDR3 is CASSESSGREYTSTDTQYF. The CDR3 DNA follows: TGCGCCAGCAGTGAGTCTAGCGGGAGGGAGTATACTAGCACAGATACGCAGTATTTT.

The J gene is TRBJ2-3, the V gene TRBV5-8; perhaps TRBD1 as D (6 bases). This CDR3 comprises 17 residues. V gave up 0 bases and J gave up 3 bases, with 17 bases separating them. Germline CDR1 and CDR2: SGHTS and YDEGEE. The CDR3 sequence is CASSLGLTGSGTDTQYF. Written as DNA, the CDR3 is TGTGCCAGCAGCTTGGGCCTAACAGGGAGTGGGACAGATACGCAGTATTTT.

The rearrangement joins TRBV20-1 to TRBJ1-1; D unclear. The germline V and J ends were trimmed by 3 bases and 1 base, with 3 bases remaining between them. CDR3 length equals 11 residues. CDR1 DFQATT and CDR2 SNEGSKA come from the germline V gene (reference sequence). The CDR3 DNA is TGCAGTGCTAGTACGAACACTGAAGCTTTCTTT. Its protein product is CSASTNTEAFF.

This clone has only one observation. The rearrangement joins TRBV30 to TRBJ1-2; 7 bases line up with TRBD1. CDR1 GTSNPN and CDR2 SVGIG come from the germline V gene (reference sequence). The V gene end was trimmed by 2 bases and the J gene end by 8 bases; junction bases not matched to a gene: 5. The CDR3 contains 12 residues. CDR3 sequence reads: CAWSRTGGGYTF. The DNA for the CDR3 is TGTGCCTGGAGTCGGACAGGCGGGGGCTACACCTTC.

The chain couples TRBV27 to TRBJ2-7, with a tentative D call TRBD2 (5 bases). Germline V gene sequence: CDR1 MNHEY, CDR2 SMNVEV (reference sequence). This CDR3 region has 14 residues. V shed 0 bases and J shed 2 bases, with 8 bases lying between them. The CDR3 DNA reads as TGTGCCAGCAGTTTATCGAGAGGGCCCTACGAGCAGTACTTC. Translated: CASSLSRGPYEQYF.

V is TRBV28 and J is TRBJ2-1; possible D gene TRBD1, 5 bases. Trimming left V 5 bases short and J 0 bases short, with 17 bases between. Germline CDR1 reads MDHEN; CDR2 reads SYDVKM. The CDR3 loop spans 17 amino acids. The CDR3 region is CASSPPVSGASYNEQFF. CDR3 DNA: TGTGCCAGCAGTCCCCCCGTGTCTGGGGCCTCCTACAATGAGCAGTTCTTC. The full variable domain, rest sourced from reference TRBV28 and TRBJ2-1, is DVKVTQSSRYLVKRTGEKVFLECVQDMDHENMFWYRQDPGLGLRLIYFSYDVKMKEKGDIPEGYSVSREKKERFSLILESASTNQTSMYLCASSPPVSGASYNEQFFGPGTRLTVL.

The chain employs TRBV6-5 and TRBJ2-5, with no clear D. Germline values: CDR1 MNHEY, CDR2 SVGAGI. The ends were cut back, 5 bases at V and 5 bases at J, with 6 bases in the middle. The CDR3 contains 11 residues. CDR3 coding DNA: TGTGCCAGCAGTCGAAGGGAGACCCAGTACTTC. The encoded protein is CASSRRETQYF.

The genes are TRBV9 and TRBJ1-2; D unresolved. With 3 bases removed from V and 2 bases from J, the gap between germline ends came to 17 bases. Germline-derived CDR1 and CDR2 are SGDLS and YYNGEE. The CDR3 length is 16 residues. CDR3: CASSDRKGIENYGYTF. Here the CDR3 DNA reads TGTGCCAGCAGCGATAGAAAGGGCATAGAGAACTATGGCTACACCTTC.

The CDR3 spells CASSLGTTYEQYF. The CDR3 DNA follows: TGTGCCAGCAGCTTAGGAACCACCTACGAGCAGTACTTC. The chain recombines TRBV11-2 with TRBJ2-7, with D hard to call. The length of the CDR3 is 13 residues. With 1 base removed from V and 2 bases from J, the gap between germline ends came to 6 bases. The germline CDR1 and CDR2 sequences are SGHAT and FQNNGV.

The gene calls are TRBV11-3 and TRBJ2-5, with TRBD2 identical over 11 bases. The CDR3 is 18 residues long. From germline, CDR1 is SGHNT and CDR2 YENEEA. The V segment lost 4 bases and the J segment 0 bases; nucleotides outside the gene matches: 10. The CDR3, as DNA: TGTGCCAGCAGCTCAGGACTAGCGGGTCCTACGTACCAAGAGACCCAGTACTTC. It encodes CASSSGLAGPTYQETQYF.